Listed here are 29 T cell receptor beta chains from one sample, sequenced in a study of blood T cell repertoires in COVID-19. Assay: immunoSEQ multiplex PCR; the TCRdb copy retains only in-frame clones and omits some. The table lists under 500,000 clones, 80% to 90% of them singletons. Sequencing used PBMCs or T cells enriched from blood (not recorded which). The receptor set was obtained from a man in his thirties or forties who had recovered from COVID-19.

V and J are TRBV12-3 or TRBV12-4 and TRBJ2-2; possible D gene TRBD2, 6 bases. V gave up 5 bases and J gave up 8 bases, with 12 bases separating them. The CDR3 sequence is 13 residues long. Here the CDR3 DNA reads TGTGCCAGCAGTCAGGGCGGGAAGGGGGAGCTGTTTTTT. Amino acids: CASSQGGKGELFF.

Notes on this clone: In the same sample, other DNA sequences code for this CDR3. This sequence joins TRBV5-4 and TRBJ2-1, with 9 bases that match TRBD2. CDR1 and CDR2 from the germline V gene are SGHNT and YYREEE (reference sequence). Trimming removed 2 bases from V and 1 base from J; junction bases left unmatched: 1. This CDR3 has 15 residues. This CDR3 is CASSLTSGSYNEQFF. In nucleotides, the CDR3 is TGTGCCAGCAGCTTAACTAGCGGGTCCTACAATGAGCAGTTCTTC.

The gene calls are TRBV19 and TRBJ2-7; 9 nucleotides agree with TRBD2. CDR3 length: 15 residues. J gave up 0 bases and V 5 bases, and 5 bases lay outside the gene matches. Germline V lookup: CDR1 LNHDA, CDR2 SQIVND (reference sequence). CDR3 residues: CASSASGRSSYEQYF. CDR3 coding DNA: TGTGCCAGTAGTGCAAGCGGGAGGAGCTCCTACGAGCAGTACTTC.

The rearrangement joins TRBV25-1 to TRBJ1-3; D is uncertain. The V gene's germline CDR1 is MGHDK and CDR2 SYGVNS. V was clipped by 11 bases and J by 0 bases, with 8 bases between them. This CDR3 is 12 amino acids long. CDR3 nucleotide sequence: TGTGCCTCCTCCCCCTCTGGAAACACCATATATTTT. Residues: CASSPSGNTIYF. Based on the CDR3 plus reference TRBV25-1 and TRBJ1-3, the full variable domain is EADIYQTPRYLVIGTGKKITLECSQTMGHDKMYWYQQDPGMELHLIHYSYGVNSTEKGDLSSESTVSRIRTEHFPLTLESARPSHTSQYLCASSPSGNTIYFGEGSWLTVV.

The chain combines TRBV30 with TRBJ1-5; D gene ambiguous. The CDR3 extends over 14 amino acids. Per the germline V gene, CDR1 is GTSNPN and CDR2 is SVGIG (reference sequence). The V gene lost 1 base and the J gene lost 4 bases, with 11 bases spanning the gap. The CDR3 region is CAWSAMSGNQPQHF. DNA of the CDR3: TGTGCCTGGAGTGCTATGAGCGGGAATCAGCCCCAGCATTTT.

This chain links TRBV3-1 (or the pseudogene TRBV3-2) with TRBJ1-6, with D possibly being TRBD1 (5 bases). This CDR3 region has 17 residues. Trimming removed 0 bases from V and 8 bases from J, with 17 bases in between. Germline V CDR1 and CDR2: LGHDT, YNNKEL (reference sequence). CDR3 residues: CASSQDSPGYEYSPLHF. In DNA form, the CDR3 reads TGTGCCAGCAGCCAAGATAGCCCAGGGTATGAGTATTCACCCCTCCACTTT.

This chain links TRBV5-1 with TRBJ1-4, with TRBD1 matching 8 bases. The CDR3 consists of 14 residues. CDR1 and CDR2 from the germline V gene are SGHRS and YFSETQ. The ends lost 6 bases at V and 7 bases at J; junction bases unmatched: 8. For the CDR3, the DNA is TGCGCCAGCACAGCGGGACAGGTAATTGAAAAACTGTTTTTT. Amino acids: CASTAGQVIEKLFF.

This clone was recorded at least ten times. The chain employs TRBV9 and TRBJ2-7; perhaps TRBD1 as D (5 bases). This CDR3 has 13 residues. V was trimmed by 0 bases and J by 7 bases, leaving 11 bases between them. Germline-derived CDR1 and CDR2 are SGDLS and YYNGEE. CDR3 protein: CASSVEGWGEQYF. CDR3 sequence (DNA): TGTGCCAGCAGCGTAGAGGGGTGGGGTGAGCAGTACTTC.

This clone came up once. This rearrangement joins TRBV5-1 to TRBJ2-3, with D possibly matching TRBD2 (6 bases). In germline, CDR1 is SGHRS, CDR2 YFSETQ. This CDR3 spans 14 amino acids. The V end was cut by 4 bases, the J end by 6 bases, with 15 bases between. The CDR3: CASSREMMADTQYF. CDR3 nucleotides: TGCGCCAGCAGCCGGGAGATGATGGCGGATACGCAGTATTTT.

This clone has just one count. The chain has TRBV7-9 and TRBJ2-3, with TRBD2 as a possible D gene (6 bases). The CDR3 extends over 18 amino acids. The ends were cut back, 2 bases at V and 2 bases at J, with 20 bases in the middle. The germline gives CDR1 SEHNR, CDR2 FQNEAQ (reference sequence). The CDR3 here is CASSLWAGLAAITDTQYF. For the CDR3, the DNA is TGTGCCAGCAGCTTATGGGCAGGCTTAGCGGCTATCACAGATACGCAGTATTTT.

The V gene is TRBV28, the J gene TRBJ1-2; D is perhaps TRBD1 (6 bases). The ends were cut back, 10 bases at V and 8 bases at J, with 20 bases in the middle. Germline CDR1 is MDHEN and CDR2 is SYDVKM. The CDR3 is made up of 13 amino acids. CDR3 nucleotide sequence: TGTGCCACCAGACGGGGGAGGGGGGACGGCTACACCTTC. This sequence encodes CATRRGRGDGYTF.

J is TRBJ1-1 and V is TRBV3-1 (or the pseudogene TRBV3-2), with 9 bases lining up with TRBD1. CDR1 and CDR2 (germline): LGHDT, YNNKEL (reference sequence). V shed 1 base and J 10 bases; nucleotides not matched to a gene: 10. CDR3 length: 15 residues. CDR3 sequence (DNA): TGTGCCAGCAGCCAAGTTAAGGACAGGGGAAGGAGAGCTTTCTTT. Encoded protein: CASSQVKDRGRRAFF.

This chain links TRBV18 with TRBJ1-2; no reliable D call. The CDR3 contains 14 residues. V was trimmed by 0 bases and J by 4 bases, leaving 9 bases between them. CDR1 and CDR2 (germline): KGHSH, LQKENI. The CDR3 nucleotides read TGTGCCAGCTCACCACCAACAGCCACCTATGGCTACACCTTC. As protein: CASSPPTATYGYTF.

V usage is TRBV18 and J usage is TRBJ1-1, with D unclear. Germline CDR1 reads KGHSH; CDR2 reads LQKENI. V was pared by 4 bases and J by 3 bases, with 9 bases between. This CDR3 spans 13 amino acids. The CDR3 protein is CASSRYTYTEAFF. In DNA, the CDR3 is TGTGCCAGCTCACGTTACACCTACACTGAAGCTTTCTTT.

This chain joins TRBV6-5 and TRBJ1-2; D possibly corresponds to TRBD1 (5 bases). Trimming left V 6 bases short and J 7 bases short, with 15 bases between. The CDR3 totals 13 residues. From germline, CDR1 is MNHEY and CDR2 SVGAGI. CDR3 region: CASRFAGRGGYTF. CDR3 DNA sequence: TGTGCCAGCAGGTTCGCGGGGCGCGGTGGCTACACCTTC.

The chain recombines TRBV28 with TRBJ1-4; D remains unclear. V shed 4 bases and J shed 7 bases, with 19 bases lying between them. Germline values: CDR1 MDHEN, CDR2 SYDVKM. This CDR3 has 16 amino acids. CDR3 nucleotide sequence: TGTGCCAGCAGTTCGTATGGGGAGAGGGTTGGTGAAAAACTGTTTTTT. Its translation is CASSSYGERVGEKLFF.

The chain couples TRBV5-1 to TRBJ2-3, with TRBD1 matching 8 bases. The V gene end was trimmed by 1 base and the J gene end by 4 bases; junction bases not matched to a gene: 5. Germline V gene data show CDR1 as SGHRS and CDR2 as YFSETQ. The CDR3 has 15 amino acids. CDR3 DNA: TGCGCCAGCAGCTTGAGGGACAGGCGCCCAGATACGCAGTATTTT. Its protein is CASSLRDRRPDTQYF. The entire variable domain, with the rest obtained from reference TRBV5-1 and TRBJ2-3, is as follows: KAGVTQTPRYLIKTRGQQVTLSCSPISGHRSVSWYQQTPGQGLQFLFEYFSETQRNKGNFPGRFSGRQFSNSRSEMNVSTLELGDSALYLCASSLRDRRPDTQYFGPGTRLTVL.

The CDR3 region is CASSSTRGFTEAFF. The DNA for the CDR3 is TGTGCCAGCAGCTCAACCAGGGGGTTCACTGAAGCTTTCTTT. This chain links TRBV7-9 with TRBJ1-1, with 7 bases matching TRBD1. This CDR3 comprises 14 residues. Germline V gives CDR1 SEHNR, CDR2 FQNEAQ (reference sequence). Trimming took 4 bases from V and 4 from J; bases not matched to a gene: 6.

This chain links TRBV28 with TRBJ1-4; D is unresolved. Trimming took off 1 base at V and 3 bases at J, with 3 bases between the two ends. The CDR3 has 13 residues. CDR1 MDHEN and CDR2 SYDVKM come from the germline V gene. The CDR3 here is CASSLSANEKLFF. The DNA for the CDR3 is TGTGCCAGCAGTTTATCAGCTAATGAAAAACTGTTTTTT.

The V call is TRBV21-1, the J call TRBJ1-5; TRBD1 reflects the table's D call only, with no check against the DNA. TRBV21-1 is deemed a pseudogene. The CDR3 has 16 residues. The DNA for the CDR3 is TGTGCCAGCAGCAGCAAGACAGGATATAGCAATCAGCCCCAGCATTTT. Its translation is CASSSKTGYSNQPQHF.

The CDR3, as DNA: TGCAGCACCAGGACAGGGGATGGCTACACCTTC. Residues: CSTRTGDGYTF. This sequence joins TRBV29-1 and TRBJ1-2; TRBD1 matches 9 bases. The V gene end was trimmed by 8 bases and the J gene end by 6 bases; junction bases not matched to a gene: 4. There are 11 residues in the CDR3. Looked up from germline, CDR1 is SQVTM and CDR2 is ANQGSEA.

The chain employs TRBV5-1 and TRBJ2-7; D possibly corresponds to TRBD2 (6 bases). The germline CDR1 and CDR2 sequences are SGHRS and YFSETQ. V dropped 4 bases and J dropped 3 bases, with 14 bases sitting between them. The CDR3 is made up of 14 amino acids. The CDR3 DNA follows: TGCGCCAGCAGCCTGGCTAGCGCTCACTACGAGCAGTACTTC. The encoded protein is CASSLASAHYEQYF.

The rearrangement uses TRBV19 and TRBJ1-6; 9 bases map to TRBD1. There are 15 residues in the CDR3. The V and J ends lost 3 bases and 10 bases, in that order; junction bases with no gene match: 7. Germline CDR1 is LNHDA and CDR2 is SQIVND (reference sequence). Written as DNA, the CDR3 is TGTGCCAGTAGTATGGGACAGGGTGTGAAATCACCCCTCCACTTT. The encoded protein is CASSMGQGVKSPLHF.

The rearrangement uses TRBV4-2 and TRBJ1-2; the match to TRBD1 covers 8 bases. Germline CDR1 is LGHNA and CDR2 is YNFKEQ. The CDR3 is made up of 14 amino acids. Trimming removed 1 base from V and 5 bases from J; junction bases left unmatched: 3. CDR3 residues: CASSQGTGLYGYTF. The CDR3 region has the DNA TGTGCCAGCAGCCAAGGGACAGGGTTATATGGCTACACCTTC.

This chain joins TRBV6-6 and TRBJ2-2; D not resolved. The CDR3 extends over 15 amino acids. Germline V lookup: CDR1 MNHNY, CDR2 SVGAGI (reference sequence). V gave up 0 bases and J gave up 5 bases, with 10 bases separating them. The CDR3, as DNA: TGTGCCAGCAGTTACTCGACCTCGGGTACCGGGGAGCTGTTTTTT. Protein product: CASSYSTSGTGELFF.

The rearrangement joins TRBV11-2 to TRBJ2-2; 9 positions agree with TRBD2. The CDR3 sequence is 17 residues long. Germline V CDR1 and CDR2: SGHAT, FQNNGV. The junction had 12 bases not matched to a gene; V was cut back by 3 bases and J by 7 bases. The CDR3 DNA reads TGTGCCAGCAGCTTTATCCGCGGGAGGGCCCTCAGCGGGGAGCTGTTTTTT. The encoded protein is CASSFIRGRALSGELFF.

The rearrangement links TRBV28 to TRBJ2-3, with TRBD2 as a possible D gene (6 bases). Per the germline V gene, CDR1 is MDHEN and CDR2 is SYDVKM. The ends were cut back, 4 bases at V and 2 bases at J, with 16 bases in the middle. This CDR3 region has 16 residues. DNA for the CDR3: TGTGCCAGCAGTTGGGGACTTCTTACTAACACAGATACGCAGTATTTT. Its translation: CASSWGLLTNTDTQYF.

This clone is a singleton in its sample. The CDR3 does not close with the conserved phenylalanine or tryptophan, likely indicating a read error. The DNA is omitted, as the CDR3 cannot be located on it reliably, and the CDR3 follows TCRdb's listing. This chain uses TRBV29-1 with TRBJ1-2; the table's D call of TRBD1 was not tested on the DNA. The CDR3 has 8 residues if both end residues are counted. CDR1 and CDR2 from the germline V gene are SQVTM and ANQGSEA. CDR3 in amino acids: CSVPPRTV.

The genes are TRBV19 and TRBJ1-5; 10 positions match TRBD1. The J segment lost 5 bases and the V segment lost 2 bases, leaving 3 bases of the junction unmatched. The CDR3 extends over 15 amino acids. CDR1 and CDR2 from the germline V gene are LNHDA and SQIVND (reference sequence). CDR3 sequence reads: CASSILDRGDQPQHF. The CDR3 DNA reads TGTGCCAGTAGTATATTGGACAGGGGGGATCAGCCCCAGCATTTT.